A single sample gave rise to the 18 T cell receptor beta chains below, sequenced in a study of T cell responses to AZD1222 COVID-19 vaccine. The table came from immunoSEQ multiplex PCR; TCRdb's copy has only in-frame clones and leaves some out. Found here are about 150,000 clones, 87% of them singletons; the top ten hold over 8%. This material consisted of peripheral blood, taken 28 days after the second AZD1222 dose. The source is an adult who received the AZD1222 COVID-19 vaccine.

This clone has a single count. The chain couples TRBV18 to TRBJ2-1; tentative D call: TRBD1 (7 bases). Germline V gene sequence: CDR1 KGHSH, CDR2 LQKENI. The CDR3 totals 17 residues. V lost 4 bases to trimming and J lost 6 bases, with 22 bases between them. CDR3 loop: CASSQRTNRGLLNEQFF. DNA for the CDR3: TGTGCCAGCTCACAAAGGACTAACAGGGGACTCCTCAATGAGCAGTTCTTC.

This chain joins TRBV28 and TRBJ2-3; TRBD2 aligns across 12 bases. Germline V gives CDR1 MDHEN, CDR2 SYDVKM. The CDR3 covers 17 residues. Trimming removed 0 bases from V and 3 bases from J; junction bases left unmatched: 4. This CDR3 is CASSLWLAGGGTDTQYF. Written as DNA, the CDR3 is TGTGCCAGCAGTTTATGGCTAGCGGGAGGGGGGACAGATACGCAGTATTTT.

The V gene is TRBV19, the J gene TRBJ1-5; a possible D gene is TRBD1 (5 bases). CDR1 LNHDA and CDR2 SQIVND come from the germline V gene (reference sequence). CDR3 length: 13 amino acids. V was shortened by 4 bases and J by 3 bases, with 7 bases between the two germline ends. The CDR3 loop is CASSKTDNQPQHF. CDR3 coding DNA: TGTGCCAGTAGTAAGACAGACAATCAGCCCCAGCATTTT.

The CDR3 loop reads CAWSQTPEQFF. In DNA form, the CDR3 reads TGTGCCTGGTCTCAGACGCCGGAGCAGTTCTTC. This chain links TRBV30 with TRBJ2-1; D uncertain. Germline V gives CDR1 GTSNPN, CDR2 SVGIG (reference sequence). Deletions cut 5 bases from V and 10 bases from J, with 12 bases between. The CDR3 is made up of 11 amino acids. The whole variable domain, remainder taken from reference TRBV30 and TRBJ2-1, is SQTIHQWPATLVQPVGSPLSLECTVEGTSNPNLYWYRQAAGRGLQLLFYSVGIGQISSEVPQNLSASRPQDRQFILSSKKLLLSDSGFYLCAWSQTPEQFFGPGTRLTVL.

The rearrangement joins TRBV11-2 to TRBJ2-1; D is possibly TRBD1 (6 bases). There are 13 residues in the CDR3. Germline V gene lookup returns CDR1 SGHAT and CDR2 FQNNGV. Between the trimmed V and J ends, which lost 4 bases and 10 bases, there was a span of 14 bases. The CDR3 DNA reads TGTGCCAGCAGCTCAGACAGGATTTGGGAGCAGTTCTTC. Translated: CASSSDRIWEQFF.

This clone has only one observation. The chain joins TRBV5-4 to TRBJ2-3, with 9 bases lining up with TRBD2. The CDR3 has 17 residues. Trimming removed 2 bases from V and 0 bases from J; junction bases left unmatched: 7. Germline assignment: CDR1 SGHNT and CDR2 YYREEE (reference sequence). CDR3 in amino acids: CASSFPTSGTSTDTQYF. In DNA, the CDR3 is TGTGCCAGCAGCTTCCCGACTAGCGGTACTAGCACAGATACGCAGTATTTT.

There are a few counts of this clone. The chain links TRBV19 to TRBJ1-2; tentative D call: TRBD1 (6 bases). The CDR3 length is 12 residues. Germline CDR1 LNHDA, CDR2 SQIVND (reference sequence). V shed 5 bases and J shed 3 bases, with 7 bases lying between them. The CDR3 sequence: CASSGGYYGYTF. The DNA of the CDR3 is TGTGCCAGTAGTGGGGGCTACTATGGCTACACCTTC.

V gene TRBV7-2 combines with J gene TRBJ2-7; tentatively, D is TRBD1 or TRBD2 (5 bases each). Germline CDR1 SGHTA, CDR2 FQGNSA. This CDR3 is built from 12 residues. V lost 5 bases and J 3 bases, leaving 8 bases between the germline ends. CDR3 loop: CASSRDGYEQYF. The CDR3 bases are TGTGCCAGCAGCCGGGACGGCTACGAGCAGTACTTC.

The CDR3 nucleotides read TGTGCCAGCAGTTCCCGGGGGAGCGGGAGAATCAACGAGCAGTACTTC. This encodes CASSSRGSGRINEQYF. This chain joins TRBV28 and TRBJ2-7; TRBD2 matches 8 bases. Germline V CDR1 and CDR2: MDHEN, SYDVKM. The CDR3 runs to 16 residues. After removal of 4 bases from V and 5 bases from J, the junction contained 13 bases not matched to a gene.

The table lists this clone with a few counts. The chain links TRBV7-9 to TRBJ1-1; D possibly corresponds to TRBD1 (6 bases). V was shortened by 7 bases and J by 0 bases, with 12 bases between the two germline ends. This CDR3 spans 14 amino acids. Germline V gene sequence: CDR1 SEHNR, CDR2 FQNEAQ (reference sequence). Here the CDR3 reads CASTGGFMNTEAFF. DNA for the CDR3: TGTGCCAGCACCGGGGGCTTTATGAACACTGAAGCTTTCTTT.

This chain links TRBV28 with TRBJ2-7, with D possibly being TRBD2 (7 bases). The CDR3 is 14 residues long. Trimming left V 3 bases short and J 6 bases short, with 15 bases between. Germline V gene data show CDR1 as MDHEN and CDR2 as SYDVKM. DNA for the CDR3: TGTGCCAGCAGTTTGGGGGGGGCTGTAGGCGAGCAGTACTTC. Its translation is CASSLGGAVGEQYF.

The chain is built from TRBV6-2 or TRBV6-3 and TRBJ2-1; 9 bases are shared with TRBD1. The V gene's germline CDR1 is MNHEY and CDR2 SVGEGT. The CDR3 has 14 residues. V gave up 0 bases and J gave up 6 bases; unmatched junction bases: 0. CDR3: CASSYSGQGNEQFF. CDR3 nucleotide sequence: TGTGCCAGCAGTTACTCGGGACAGGGCAATGAGCAGTTCTTC.

The chain recombines TRBV28 with TRBJ2-2; perhaps TRBD2 as D (7 bases). Deletions cut 6 bases from V and 6 bases from J, with 17 bases between. The length of the CDR3 is 15 residues. Germline V gene lookup returns CDR1 MDHEN and CDR2 SYDVKM. Here the CDR3 reads CASRGGTHRAGELFF. Here the CDR3 DNA reads TGTGCCAGCAGGGGGGGGACCCACAGGGCCGGGGAGCTGTTTTTT.

The chain links TRBV28 to TRBJ2-3; the match to TRBD2 covers 9 bases. Germline CDR1 and CDR2: MDHEN and SYDVKM. The length of the CDR3 is 14 residues. V dropped 2 bases and J dropped 5; count of bases not matched to a gene: 2. CDR3 residues: CASSLAGGGDTQYF. CDR3 coding DNA: TGTGCCAGCAGTTTAGCGGGGGGGGGAGATACGCAGTATTTT.

This clone was seen just once. This sequence joins TRBV5-1 and TRBJ2-3; perhaps TRBD2 as D (5 bases). V was shortened by 4 bases and J by 3 bases, with 9 bases between the two germline ends. The length of the CDR3 is 13 residues. Per the germline V gene, CDR1 is SGHRS and CDR2 is YFSETQ. Here the CDR3 reads CASSRGLTDTQYF. For the CDR3, the DNA is TGCGCCAGCAGCCGAGGGTTAACAGATACGCAGTATTTT.

This clone appeared a single time. The chain is built from TRBV9 and TRBJ2-5; no clear D. With 2 bases removed from V and 8 bases from J, the gap between germline ends came to 13 bases. Germline assignment: CDR1 SGDLS and CDR2 YYNGEE. This CDR3 is built from 13 residues. CDR3 nucleotides: TGTGCCAGCAGCGTGACTCCGGAAGCTACCCAGTACTTC. Protein: CASSVTPEATQYF.

The V call is TRBV7-8, the J call TRBJ2-3; no clear D. In germline, CDR1 is SGHVS, CDR2 FQNEAQ. The V end lost 5 bases, the J end lost 9 bases, and 9 bases lay between the germline ends. The CDR3 contains 11 residues. DNA of the CDR3: TGTGCCAGCAGCCCAACGGGCACGCAGTATTTT. As protein: CASSPTGTQYF.

The V call is TRBV2, the J call TRBJ2-1, with TRBD2 identical over 8 bases. Germline loops: CDR1 SNHLY, CDR2 FYNNEI. V dropped 6 bases and J dropped 9; count of bases not matched to a gene: 13. CDR3 length equals 15 residues. The CDR3 region has the DNA TGTGCCAGCAGGGGTGGGACTAGTTCGTTGGGTGAGCAGTTCTTC. This encodes CASRGGTSSLGEQFF.